The 19 T cell receptor beta chains below were found in one sample sequenced in a study of early T cells in non-severe SARS-CoV-2 infection. TCRdb itself ran the 5' RACE reads through MiXCR, one entry per CDR3 protein. The data show about 71,000 distinct CDR3 sequences, about 14% seen once. Source: whole blood, taken at baseline. The receptor set was obtained from an adult who was a healthcare worker with PCR-confirmed SARS-CoV-2 infection or an uninfected control (not recorded which).

The sample holds a few counts of this clonotype. The V and J genes are TRBV30 and TRBJ1-2, with no clear D. Trimming cost V 0 bases and J 4 bases, with 12 bases left between them. Germline CDR1 GTSNPN, CDR2 SVGIG (reference sequence). The CDR3 consists of 14 residues. The CDR3: CAWSVLQSGYGYTF. In DNA form, the CDR3 reads TGTGCCTGGAGTGTACTGCAGTCGGGCTATGGCTACACCTTC.

CDR3 residues: CAWVTARNDTQYF. The CDR3 DNA reads as TGTGCCTGGGTTACAGCGCGCAACGATACGCAGTATTTT. The V call is TRBV30, the J call TRBJ2-3; D is undetermined. The CDR3 has 13 amino acids. Trimming left V 5 bases short and J 6 bases short, with 15 bases between. CDR1 is GTSNPN and CDR2 is SVGIG in the germline V gene (reference sequence).

This clonotype was seen once. V usage is TRBV7-9 and J usage is TRBJ1-2, with D uncertain. The V gene lost 5 bases and the J gene lost 2 bases, with 12 bases spanning the gap. CDR1 SEHNR and CDR2 FQNEAQ come from the germline V gene (reference sequence). The CDR3 is 14 amino acids. This CDR3 reads CASSPMGQNYGYTF. CDR3 DNA sequence: TGTGCCAGCAGCCCGATGGGTCAGAACTATGGCTACACCTTC.

This clonotype showed up many times. The chain employs TRBV7-9 and TRBJ2-1; tentatively, D is TRBD1 or TRBD2 (5 bases each). Germline V gives CDR1 SEHNR, CDR2 FQNEAQ (reference sequence). CDR3 length: 14 amino acids. Between the trimmed V and J ends, which lost 5 bases and 9 bases, there was a span of 17 bases. CDR3 nucleotide sequence: TGTGCCAGCAGCCCGCCGGGACCGCGTGTTGAGCAGTTCTTC. Protein product: CASSPPGPRVEQFF. The complete variable domain, with remaining parts taken from reference TRBV7-9 and TRBJ2-1, reads DTGVSQNPRHKITKRGQNVTFRCDPISEHNRLYWYRQTLGQGPEFLTYFQNEAQLEKSRLLSDRFSAERPKGSFSTLEIQRTEQGDSAMYLCASSPPGPRVEQFFGPGTRLTVL.

This clonotype was observed many times. The chain recombines TRBV6-1 with TRBJ2-5, with 12 positions matching TRBD2. Looked up from germline, CDR1 is MNHNS and CDR2 is SASEGT. The V segment lost 6 bases and the J segment 4 bases; nucleotides outside the gene matches: 3. This CDR3 has 14 amino acids. The CDR3 sequence: CASSRLAGAETQYF. The CDR3 DNA is TGTGCCAGCAGCCGACTAGCGGGAGCAGAGACCCAGTACTTC.

This clonotype was seen ten or more times. The CDR3 region has the DNA TGTGCCACGGGACGGGAGAACACCGGGGAGCTGTTTTTT. Translated, it gives CATGRENTGELFF. The rearrangement uses TRBV7-2 and TRBJ2-2, with D possibly called TRBD1 or TRBD2 (5 bases each). V lost 10 bases to trimming and J lost 1 base, with 10 bases between them. Germline V gene data show CDR1 as SGHTA and CDR2 as FQGNSA. The CDR3 spans 13 residues.

Many counts were recorded for this clonotype. This chain connects TRBV5-5 to TRBJ1-1; no definite D call. The V end lost 0 bases, the J end lost 7 bases, and 10 bases lay between the germline ends. The CDR3 runs 13 residues. CDR1 and CDR2 from the germline V gene are SGHKS and YYEKEE (reference sequence). For the CDR3, the DNA is TGTGCCAGCAGCTTGGTTATATGGGGTGAAGCTTTCTTT. Translating it yields CASSLVIWGEAFF.

The J gene is TRBJ2-7, the V gene TRBV20-1; tentatively, D is TRBD1 or TRBD2 (5 bases each). Germline assignment: CDR1 DFQATT and CDR2 SNEGSKA (reference sequence). With 7 bases removed from V and 3 bases from J, the gap between germline ends came to 22 bases. The CDR3 is 15 amino acids. The CDR3: CSVPPGTGPVYEQYF. CDR3 DNA sequence: TGCAGTGTTCCTCCGGGAACGGGACCAGTCTACGAGCAGTACTTC.

This clonotype was found a few times. This chain links TRBV18 with TRBJ1-2; D possibly corresponds to TRBD1 (6 bases). CDR3 length equals 15 residues. Germline values: CDR1 KGHSH, CDR2 LQKENI. V dropped 3 bases and J dropped 2 bases, with 13 bases sitting between them. DNA of the CDR3: TGTGCCAGCTCACCGTCGGGGCAGGGGAACTATGGCTACACCTTC. Translated: CASSPSGQGNYGYTF. The variable domain in full, with the rest retrieved from reference TRBV18 and TRBJ1-2, is NAGVMQNPRHLVRRRGQEARLRCSPMKGHSHVYWYRQLPEEGLKFMVYLQKENIIDESGMPKERFSAEFPKEGPSILRIQQVVRGDSAAYFCASSPSGQGNYGYTFGSGTRLTVV.

The rearrangement uses TRBV20-1 and TRBJ1-6, with 7 bases aligning to TRBD1. V lost 5 bases, J lost 3 bases, and 4 bases stayed unmatched. Germline V gives CDR1 DFQATT, CDR2 SNEGSKA (reference sequence). The CDR3 covers 14 residues. CDR3 sequence (DNA): TGCAGTGCTTCGGACAGGAGCTATAATTCACCCCTCCACTTT. Its translation is CSASDRSYNSPLHF.

This clonotype occurred a few times. The V gene is TRBV12-3 or TRBV12-4, the J gene TRBJ1-6; tentatively, D is TRBD1 (5 bases). V was trimmed by 1 base and J by 9 bases, leaving 13 bases between them. This CDR3 contains 15 residues. The CDR3, as DNA: TGTGCCAGCAGTTTAGGGTGGCAGGGTGGTTCACCCCTCCACTTT. Translated: CASSLGWQGGSPLHF.

This clonotype turned up a few times. Because the CDR3's place on the DNA is in doubt, the DNA is left out and the CDR3 is given as listed by TCRdb. V usage is TRBV5-7 and J usage is TRBJ2-2. TRBV5-7 is marked as an open reading frame, function uncertain. Counting both end residues, the CDR3 totals 14 amino acids. The chain's CDR3 is CASSLGYSPGSCFF.

This clonotype was counted between two and nine times. The chain recombines TRBV20-1 with TRBJ2-5; TRBD2 aligns across 8 bases. CDR1 and CDR2 (germline): DFQATT, SNEGSKA (reference sequence). The J segment lost 4 bases and the V segment lost 6 bases, leaving 13 bases of the junction unmatched. This CDR3 spans 15 amino acids. The DNA of the CDR3 is TGCAGTGCCGACTTACCCACGGGAGGGTTAGAGACCCAGTACTTC. Translating gives CSADLPTGGLETQYF.

A note on this clonotype: This may be a read error, as it is one base from a much larger clone. Because the CDR3 is missing its conserved closing phenylalanine or tryptophan, this is likely a read error. The chain links TRBV15 to TRBJ2-5; 9 bases map to TRBD1. CDR3 length equals 15 residues. Trimming at V came to 0 bases and at J to 6 bases, leaving 5 bases not matched to a gene. CDR1 and CDR2 (germline): LNHNV, YYDKDF (reference sequence). CDR3 amino acids: CATSRDLTGGKTQYI. DNA for the CDR3: TGTGCCACCAGCAGAGATCTGACAGGGGGGAAGACCCAGTACATC.

This clonotype appeared a few times. The chain carries TRBV29-1 and TRBJ2-2; TRBD2 matches at 12 bases. V lost 8 bases and J lost 5; bases outside the gene matches: 15. The CDR3 has 17 residues. Germline loops: CDR1 SQVTM, CDR2 ANQGSEA. The DNA of the CDR3 is TGCAGCATTCTGACTAGCGGGAGAGGCTCGGGGACCGGGGAGCTGTTTTTT. Translated, it gives CSILTSGRGSGTGELFF.

This clonotype was counted only a few times. The chain carries TRBV28 and TRBJ2-7; D is unresolved. With 3 bases removed from V and 5 bases from J, the gap between germline ends came to 14 bases. In germline, CDR1 is MDHEN, CDR2 SYDVKM. This CDR3 comprises 14 residues. CDR3 DNA sequence: TGTGCCAGCAGTTTCCCCGGCCCCCGGCACGAGCAGTACTTC. Encoded protein: CASSFPGPRHEQYF. Full variable domain (remainder filled in from reference TRBV28 and TRBJ2-7): DVKVTQSSRYLVKRTGEKVFLECVQDMDHENMFWYRQDPGLGLRLIYFSYDVKMKEKGDIPEGYSVSREKKERFSLILESASTNQTSMYLCASSFPGPRHEQYFGPGTRLTVT.

This clonotype was counted a few times. The chain joins TRBV7-2 to TRBJ1-2; tentatively, D is TRBD1 (6 bases). Between the trimmed V and J ends, which lost 2 bases and 7 bases, there was a span of 14 bases. The germline V gene has CDR1 SGHTA and CDR2 FQGNSA. This CDR3 has 14 amino acids. The CDR3 DNA sequence: TGTGCCAGCAGCTTAACCCCGGCAGGGGTTGGCTACACCTTC. It encodes CASSLTPAGVGYTF.

This sequence joins TRBV28 and TRBJ1-1, with D tentatively TRBD1 (5 bases). Per germline, CDR1 MDHEN and CDR2 SYDVKM. The CDR3 covers 16 residues. Trimming pared 5 bases from V and 1 base from J, leaving 17 bases between. The CDR3 DNA is TGTGCCAGCAGTCCCCTGACGGGGGGGACGAACACTGAAGCTTTCTTT. Its protein is CASSPLTGGTNTEAFF. The variable domain in full, completed from reference TRBV28 and TRBJ1-1, reads DVKVTQSSRYLVKRTGEKVFLECVQDMDHENMFWYRQDPGLGLRLIYFSYDVKMKEKGDIPEGYSVSREKKERFSLILESASTNQTSMYLCASSPLTGGTNTEAFFGQGTRLTVV.

This clonotype was seen repeatedly, ten times or more. The chain recombines TRBV4-1 with TRBJ2-1; 11 positions match TRBD2. Germline CDR1 and CDR2: MGHRA and YSYEKL. V was clipped by 6 bases and J by 7 bases; unmatched bases: 8. The CDR3 contains 15 residues. This CDR3 is CASRQISSGRNEQFF. In DNA form, the CDR3 reads TGCGCCAGCAGACAAATCTCTAGCGGGAGGAATGAGCAGTTCTTC.